This T cell receptor (beta chain) is from a study of blood T cell repertoires in COVID-19. Trimming removed 4 bases from V and 6 bases from J, with 7 bases in between. In germline, CDR1 is LGHDT, CDR2 YNNKEL (reference sequence). CDR3 length: 11 residues. Using immunoSEQ multiplex PCR, the repertoire was profiled, and TCRdb retains in-frame clones only, with some absent. This table has 380,000 or so clones, roughly 90% appearing once. The receptor's source is a woman aged 40-49 years with acute COVID-19. V is TRBV3-1 (or the pseudogene TRBV3-2) and J is TRBJ2-7; no reliable D call. The specimen sequenced was PBMCs or T cells enriched from blood (not recorded which). DNA for the CDR3: TGTGCCAGCAGCCTTAAATCCGAGCAGTACTTC. This sequence encodes CASSLKSEQYF.